The entry below gives a single T cell receptor (beta chain) sequence along with its context. Per the original data handling: The assay estimated nucleated cells by amplifying reference gene primers. Profiled with immunoSEQ multiplex PCR; TCRdb holds only in-frame clones, not every one. D and trimming come from the DNA, and the V and J calls and clone size come from that table. The repertoire holds around 330,000 clones, with approximately 88% as singletons. This record comes from a study of blood T cell repertoires in COVID-19. On the study more broadly: COVID-19 samples, acute and convalescent, were from the United States, Italy and Spain. PBMCs, B-cell-depleted T cells, or T cells were the source of the cDNA or gDNA that made up the material.

Germline V gene data show CDR1 as SGHRS and CDR2 as YFSETQ. Trimming removed 4 bases at V and 0 bases at J, with 11 bases between. CDR3 size: 15 residues. This rearrangement joins TRBV5-1 to TRBJ1-3; D is possibly TRBD1 (5 bases). Sequencing was performed on peripheral blood. This receptor was identified in a woman aged 50 to 60 with active or convalescent COVID-19. The CDR3 nucleotides read TGCGCCAGCAGCCCCGTCACAGGCTCTGGAAACACCATATATTTT. Translated: CASSPVTGSGNTIYF.